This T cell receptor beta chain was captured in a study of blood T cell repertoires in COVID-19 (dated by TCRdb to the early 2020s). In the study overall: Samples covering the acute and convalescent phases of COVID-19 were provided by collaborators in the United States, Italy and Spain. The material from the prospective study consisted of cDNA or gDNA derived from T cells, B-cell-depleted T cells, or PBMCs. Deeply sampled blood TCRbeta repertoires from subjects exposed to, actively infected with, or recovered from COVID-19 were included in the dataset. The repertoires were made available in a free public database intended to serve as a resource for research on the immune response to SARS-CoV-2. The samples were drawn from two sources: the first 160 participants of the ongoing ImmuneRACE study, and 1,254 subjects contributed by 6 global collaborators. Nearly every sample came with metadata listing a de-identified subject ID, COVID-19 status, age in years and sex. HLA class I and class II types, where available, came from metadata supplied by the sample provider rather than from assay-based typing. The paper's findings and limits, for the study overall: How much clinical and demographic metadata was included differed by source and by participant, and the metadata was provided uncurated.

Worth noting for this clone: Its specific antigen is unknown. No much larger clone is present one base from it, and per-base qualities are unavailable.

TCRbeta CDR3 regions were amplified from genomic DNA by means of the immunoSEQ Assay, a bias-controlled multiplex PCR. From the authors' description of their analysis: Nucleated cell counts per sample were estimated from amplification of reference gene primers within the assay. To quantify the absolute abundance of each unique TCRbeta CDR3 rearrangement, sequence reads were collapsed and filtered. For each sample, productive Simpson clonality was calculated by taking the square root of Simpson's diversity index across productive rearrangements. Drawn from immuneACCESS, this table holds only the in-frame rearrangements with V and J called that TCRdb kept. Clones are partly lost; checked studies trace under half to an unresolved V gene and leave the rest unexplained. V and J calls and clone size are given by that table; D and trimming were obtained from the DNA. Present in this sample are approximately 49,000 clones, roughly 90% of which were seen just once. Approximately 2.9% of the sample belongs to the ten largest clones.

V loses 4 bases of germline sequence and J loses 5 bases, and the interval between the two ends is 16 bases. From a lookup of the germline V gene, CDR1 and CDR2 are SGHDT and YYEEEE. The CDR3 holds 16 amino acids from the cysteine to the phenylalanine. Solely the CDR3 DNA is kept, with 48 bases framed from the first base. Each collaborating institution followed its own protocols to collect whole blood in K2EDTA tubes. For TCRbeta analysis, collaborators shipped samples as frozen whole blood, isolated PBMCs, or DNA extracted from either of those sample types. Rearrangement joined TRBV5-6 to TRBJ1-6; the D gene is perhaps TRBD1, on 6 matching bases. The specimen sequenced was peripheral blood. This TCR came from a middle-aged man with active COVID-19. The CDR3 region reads CASSRLTGFNNSPLHF. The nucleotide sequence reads TGTGCCAGCAGCCGACTCACAGGGTTCAATAATTCACCCCTCCACTTT.